Listed here are 31 T cell receptor beta chains from one sample, sequenced in a study of regulatory T cells in long-lasting Graves disease (dated by TCRdb to the early 2020s). Library preparation was by multiplex PCR. For sequencing, an Illumina HiSeq 4000 was employed. CDR3 regions were amplified by Arm-PCR with iRepertoire HTBI primers to construct TCR beta libraries. TCRdb handled the public reads itself, with Q25 trimming in fastp and clone calling in MiXCR, and kept productive beta chains. Each entry is one CDR3 protein sequence, shown with its most common DNA and genes. Across this sample there are under 300,000 distinct CDR3 sequences, with 18% seen only once. The ten largest account for 14% of the sample. The intended sense of this specimen's time point label: newly diagnosed GD, antithyroid drugs for less than 3 months. RNA was extracted from PBMCs in TRIzol for both TCR sequencing and RNA sequencing.

These same records also appear under a second study, on T cells in Graves' hyperthyroidism and ophthalmopathy.

The input for sequencing was peripheral blood mononuclear cells (PBMCs), taken at new diagnosis, from a patient treated with antithyroid drugs. The receptors derive from a woman aged 25 to 39 with Graves disease. Donor details come from another sample of the same person, matched by shared clones.

This clonotype occurred many times. The V call is TRBV20-1, the J call TRBJ2-1, with D possibly TRBD2 on 5 matching bases. CDR3 length: 14 residues. The V and J ends lost 0 bases and 7 bases respectively, with 13 bases between them. Germline values: CDR1 DFQATT, CDR2 SNEGSKA (reference sequence). The CDR3 sequence is CSARDHGSRNEQFF. In nucleotides, the CDR3 is TGCAGTGCTAGAGATCATGGGAGTCGGAATGAGCAGTTCTTC.

This clonotype occurred many times. This sequence joins TRBV6-5 and TRBJ1-1, with a tentative D call TRBD1 (5 bases). This CDR3 contains 14 residues. Trimming took 0 bases from V and 4 from J, leaving 9 bases between them. From germline, CDR1 is MNHEY and CDR2 SVGAGI. This CDR3 reads CASSYSATATEAFF. In DNA form, the CDR3 reads TGTGCCAGCAGTTACTCTGCGACAGCCACTGAAGCTTTCTTT.

In this sample, this clonotype turned up many times. This chain joins TRBV27 and TRBJ2-3; D might be TRBD1 (5 bases). The V end lost 7 bases, the J end lost 0 bases, and 14 bases lay between the germline ends. Germline values: CDR1 MNHEY, CDR2 SMNVEV (reference sequence). This CDR3 comprises 15 residues. CDR3 nucleotide sequence: TGTGCCAGCACCCCAGGGAACCCTAGCACAGATACGCAGTATTTT. Protein: CASTPGNPSTDTQYF.

Many counts were recorded for this clonotype. This chain uses TRBV20-1 with TRBJ2-5; D is perhaps TRBD1 (5 bases). CDR3 size: 12 residues. Germline-derived CDR1 and CDR2 are DFQATT and SNEGSKA (reference sequence). With 4 bases removed from V and 3 bases from J, the gap between germline ends came to 9 bases. CDR3 DNA: TGCAGTGCTACTCTAGGGGAAGAGACCCAGTACTTC. As protein: CSATLGEETQYF.

In this sample, this clonotype turned up many times. Germline and junction disagree at one end, which may indicate a read error. V is TRBV4-1 and J is TRBJ1-3; 7 positions agree with TRBD1. CDR1 and CDR2 (germline): MGHRA, YSYEKL. The CDR3 loop spans 17 amino acids. CDR3 residues: CASSQDLLQGSGNTIYF. In DNA, the CDR3 is TGTGCCAGCAGCCAAGATCTCCTACAGGGGTCCGGAAACACCATATATTTT.

This clonotype was found many times. The rearrangement links TRBV4-2 to TRBJ1-1; no clear D. Trimming shortened V by 1 base and J by 0 bases, and 12 bases separated the two germline ends. The CDR3 has 16 residues. Germline lookup yields CDR1 LGHNA and CDR2 YNFKEQ. CDR3: CASSQAGRSMNTEAFF. CDR3 DNA: TGTGCCAGCAGCCAAGCTGGCAGGAGCATGAACACTGAAGCTTTCTTT.

This clonotype was seen many times. The J gene is TRBJ1-4, the V gene TRBV6-1; 10 bases are a match to TRBD1. Trimming at V came to 7 bases and at J to 2 bases, leaving 10 bases not matched to a gene. In germline, CDR1 is MNHNS, CDR2 SASEGT. This CDR3 region has 17 residues. The CDR3 loop reads CASKDRRQGATNEKLFF. CDR3 bases: TGTGCCAGCAAAGATCGACGACAGGGGGCTACTAATGAAAAACTGTTTTTT.

This clonotype was detected ten times or more. The J gene is TRBJ1-6, the V gene TRBV6-1; TRBD1 matches 9 bases. Per germline, CDR1 MNHNS and CDR2 SASEGT. CDR3 length equals 14 residues. J gave up 10 bases and V 4 bases, and 5 bases lay outside the gene matches. The CDR3 DNA sequence: TGTGCCAGCAGTGTACAGGGGGCCGGATCACCCCTCCACTTT. Encoded protein: CASSVQGAGSPLHF.

This clonotype showed up many times. This chain links TRBV11-3 with TRBJ2-1; a weak D match, TRBD1 (5 bases). The better agreement between TRBJ2-5 and the DNA end casts doubt on the J call. The V gene's germline CDR1 is SGHNT and CDR2 YENEEA. This CDR3 has 14 residues. Here the CDR3 reads CASSLSGFEETQYF. The CDR3 bases are TGTGCCAGCAGCTTATCAGGGTTCGAAGAGACCCAGTACTTC.

V usage is TRBV6-2 or TRBV6-3 and J usage is TRBJ2-2, with 12 bases identical to TRBD2. This CDR3 spans 15 amino acids. With V trimmed by 5 bases and J by 6 bases, 4 bases remained unmatched. CDR1 and CDR2 from the germline V gene are MNHEY and SVGEGT. The CDR3 is CASSIPSGGAGELFF. The DNA for the CDR3 is TGTGCCAGCAGTATCCCTAGCGGGGGGGCCGGGGAGCTGTTTTTT.

The table lists this clonotype with many counts. At one boundary the junction diverges from the germline segment, which might be a read error. The chain combines TRBV5-5 with TRBJ1-4, with 8 bases fitting TRBD1. The germline gives CDR1 SGHKS, CDR2 YYEKEE (reference sequence). This CDR3 comprises 14 residues. CDR3 region: CASSLGQEDEKLFF. The CDR3 bases are TGCGCCAGCAGCTTGGGACAGGAGGATGAAAAACTGTTTTTT.

J is TRBJ2-2 and V is TRBV5-1, with 7 nucleotides matching TRBD2. The J segment lost 3 bases and the V segment lost 2 bases, leaving 7 bases of the junction unmatched. The CDR3 is 16 residues long. CDR1 and CDR2 (germline): SGHRS, YFSETQ. In DNA form, the CDR3 reads TGCGCCAGCAGCTTACTGACGGGGGGTGACACCGGGGAGCTGTTTTTT. Protein product: CASSLLTGGDTGELFF.

This clonotype was observed at least ten times. The CDR3 reads CASSARMEGGYTF. CDR3 sequence (DNA): TGTGCCAGCAGTGCCAGGATGGAAGGTGGCTACACCTTC. The chain employs TRBV2 and TRBJ1-2; the D is unclear. Germline values: CDR1 SNHLY, CDR2 FYNNEI. The CDR3 runs 13 residues. Trimming stripped 4 bases from V and 7 bases from J, with 13 bases between.

This clonotype came up a few times. This chain uses TRBV7-3 with TRBJ2-3; TRBD2 agrees at 7 bases. J gave up 4 bases and V 8 bases, and 9 bases lay outside the gene matches. The germline V gene encodes CDR1 SGHTA and CDR2 FQGTGA. CDR3 length: 14 residues. The CDR3 sequence: CASCPGGGSDTQYF. The CDR3 DNA reads TGTGCCAGCTGTCCGGGGGGAGGTTCAGATACGCAGTATTTT.

This clonotype was detected a few times. This chain uses TRBV6-4 with TRBJ1-1; D unresolved. CDR1 and CDR2 from the germline V gene are MRHNA and SNTAGT. The CDR3 covers 13 residues. Trimming took 6 bases from V and 0 from J, leaving 8 bases between them. The CDR3 here is CASRAQLNTEAFF. CDR3 in DNA: TGTGCCAGCAGGGCCCAGTTGAACACTGAAGCTTTCTTT.

In its sample, this clonotype was seen many times. The chain links TRBV18 to TRBJ2-5; no definite D call. V lost 2 bases and J lost 4, with 8 bases in between. CDR1 KGHSH and CDR2 LQKENI come from the germline V gene. This CDR3 has 13 residues. The DNA for the CDR3 is TGTGCCAGCTCACCAGAGTTCCGAGAGACCCAGTACTTC. Protein: CASSPEFRETQYF.

There are many counts of this clonotype. This CDR3 is CSVLTRSRRTEAFF. The CDR3, as DNA: TGCAGCGTACTGACACGGTCTCGGAGGACCGAAGCTTTCTTT. J is TRBJ1-1 and V is TRBV29-1, with D uncertain. The germline gives CDR1 SQVTM, CDR2 ANQGSEA. Between the trimmed V and J ends, which lost 6 bases and 8 bases, there was a span of 22 bases. CDR3 length: 14 residues.

This clonotype was found many times. An end of the junction differs from the germline gene, which may be a read error. The chain is built from TRBV13 and TRBJ2-7; tentatively, D is TRBD1 (6 bases). The CDR3 totals 16 residues. CDR1 PRHDT and CDR2 FYEKMQ come from the germline V gene (reference sequence). The CDR3 region is CASSDLTGTRGYEQHF. The CDR3 coding sequence is TGTGCCAGCAGTGACCTCACAGGGACAAGAGGCTACGAGCAGCACTTC.

This clonotype was observed many times. The V call is TRBV7-9, the J call TRBJ1-6; TRBD1 agrees at 8 bases. Germline V gene data show CDR1 as SEHNR and CDR2 as FQNEAQ (reference sequence). The ends lost 5 bases at V and 10 bases at J; junction bases unmatched: 10. The CDR3 contains 15 residues. For the CDR3, the DNA is TGTGCCAGCAGCCCCGGCAGGGGGCTTAAGTCACCCCTCCACTTT. It encodes CASSPGRGLKSPLHF. Using reference TRBV7-9 and TRBJ1-6 for the parts outside the CDR3, the full variable domain is DTGVSQNPRHKITKRGQNVTFRCDPISEHNRLYWYRQTLGQGPEFLTYFQNEAQLEKSRLLSDRFSAERPKGSFSTLEIQRTEQGDSAMYLCASSPGRGLKSPLHFGNGTRLTVT.

This clonotype was seen repeatedly, ten times or more. The chain uses TRBV10-3 and TRBJ2-5; the match to TRBD1 covers 7 bases. The germline CDR1 and CDR2 sequences are ENHRY and SYGVKD. The length of the CDR3 is 13 residues. The V and J ends lost 6 bases and 2 bases, in that order; junction bases with no gene match: 3. The CDR3 DNA reads TGTGCCATCAGCCGGGACAGTCAAGAGACCCAGTACTTC. Encoded protein: CAISRDSQETQYF.

This clonotype was observed at least ten times. The chain couples TRBV6-1 to TRBJ2-2, with D hard to call. The germline V gene encodes CDR1 MNHNS and CDR2 SASEGT. The CDR3 has 15 amino acids. V lost 2 bases and J 3 bases, leaving 10 bases between the germline ends. CDR3 sequence (DNA): TGTGCCAGCAGTGAAAACAGCTTATACACCGGGGAGCTGTTTTTT. It yields the protein CASSENSLYTGELFF.

In regard to this clonotype: A much larger clone sits a single nucleotide away, making a read error possible. The rearrangement links TRBV29-1 to TRBJ1-1; D perhaps matches TRBD1 (5 bases). CDR1 is SQVTM, CDR2 ANQGSEA, per germline. V lost 7 bases and J 4 bases, leaving 13 bases between the germline ends. This CDR3 comprises 12 residues. The CDR3 sequence is CSGRVSRTEAFF. Written as DNA, the CDR3 is TGCAGCGGCAGGGTATCGCGCACTGAAGCTTTCTTT.

At least ten counts were recorded for this clonotype. The rearrangement uses TRBV19 and TRBJ1-6; 7 bases map to TRBD1. Germline assignment: CDR1 LNHDA and CDR2 SQIVND (reference sequence). This CDR3 spans 16 amino acids. V lost 6 bases and J lost 9; bases outside the gene matches: 14. CDR3 loop: CASRIAPRTGISPLHF. The CDR3 DNA follows: TGTGCCAGTAGGATCGCACCAAGGACAGGAATTTCACCCCTCCACTTT.

The chain links TRBV10-3 to TRBJ2-5; D is perhaps TRBD2 (6 bases). V was clipped by 6 bases and J by 1 base, with 24 bases between them. Germline-derived CDR1 and CDR2 are ENHRY and SYGVKD. This CDR3 has 18 amino acids. CDR3 amino acids: CAISGSTGRKAFQETQYF. The CDR3 DNA is TGTGCCATCAGCGGGAGTACAGGCAGAAAGGCGTTCCAAGAGACCCAGTACTTC.

This clonotype was detected ten times or more. The rearrangement links TRBV6-1 to TRBJ2-4; possible D gene TRBD1, 5 bases. Germline V gene data show CDR1 as MNHNS and CDR2 as SASEGT. The germline V and J ends were trimmed by 6 bases and 3 bases, with 18 bases remaining between them. The CDR3 sequence is 16 residues long. Here the CDR3 reads CASRPRMGLGKNIQYF. CDR3 nucleotides: TGTGCCAGCAGGCCCAGGATGGGGCTCGGCAAAAACATTCAGTACTTC.

Many counts were recorded for this clonotype. This chain joins TRBV7-8 and TRBJ1-6, with D unresolved. The CDR3 runs to 18 residues. Trimming shortened V by 0 bases and J by 0 bases, and 12 bases separated the two germline ends. Germline loops: CDR1 SGHVS, CDR2 FQNEAQ. The CDR3 nucleotides are TGTGCCAGCAGCTTAGCATTCCCGGGGAGCTCCTATAATTCACCCCTCCACTTT. It specifies CASSLAFPGSSYNSPLHF.

The sample holds a few counts of this clonotype. The chain couples TRBV5-1 to TRBJ2-7, with a weak D call TRBD2 (5 bases). The V gene's germline CDR1 is SGHRS and CDR2 YFSETQ. The ends were cut back, 0 bases at V and 2 bases at J, with 9 bases in the middle. The CDR3 is 14 residues long. CDR3 nucleotides: TGCGCCAGCAGCTTGGGTTCCGGGGCCTACGAGCAGTACTTC. Residues: CASSLGSGAYEQYF.

This clonotype was seen ten or more times. J is TRBJ2-3 and V is TRBV6-5; 7 nucleotides align to TRBD2. The V and J ends lost 4 bases and 6 bases, in that order; junction bases with no gene match: 7. The germline gives CDR1 MNHEY, CDR2 SVGAGI. The CDR3 is made up of 14 amino acids. This CDR3 is CASSSRTRVDTQYF. CDR3 nucleotide sequence: TGTGCCAGCAGTTCCCGGACTAGGGTGGATACGCAGTATTTT.

This clonotype was seen ten or more times. This rearrangement joins TRBV6-2 or TRBV6-3 to TRBJ1-1, with D perhaps TRBD1 (5 bases). Per germline, CDR1 MNHEY and CDR2 SVGEGT. The CDR3 contains 14 residues. V was pared by 5 bases and J by 3 bases, with 13 bases between. The CDR3 nucleotides are TGTGCCAGCAGTGAAGTTCCGGGGGACACTGAAGCTTTCTTT. It specifies CASSEVPGDTEAFF.

This clonotype was counted a few times. This sequence joins TRBV15 and TRBJ2-7; 11 positions agree with TRBD1. The CDR3 loop spans 15 amino acids. V was pared by 1 base and J by 3 bases, with 2 bases of the junction left unmatched. Germline-derived CDR1 and CDR2 are LNHNV and YYDKDF (reference sequence). CDR3 in amino acids: CATSRVGTGGYEQYF. The DNA of the CDR3 is TGTGCCACCAGCAGAGTTGGGACAGGGGGCTACGAGCAGTACTTC.

This clonotype has only a few counts. The J gene is TRBJ2-1, the V gene TRBV18; 11 bases agree with TRBD2. J gave up 2 bases and V 1 base, and 4 bases lay outside the gene matches. The length of the CDR3 is 17 residues. Per germline, CDR1 KGHSH and CDR2 LQKENI. The CDR3 region is CASSPRGTSGPYNEQFF. The CDR3, as DNA: TGTGCCAGCTCACCACGTGGGACTAGCGGCCCCTACAATGAGCAGTTCTTC.